What follows are 14 T cell receptor beta chains derived from one specimen sequenced in a study of blood T cell repertoires in COVID-19. Here immunoSEQ multiplex PCR was the method, and the copy in TCRdb shows in-frame clones only, minus some. The data show 300,000 or so clones, approximately 90% seen once. Sample: peripheral blood. The receptors come from a woman aged 40 to 50 with acute or convalescent COVID-19.

The chain combines TRBV2 with TRBJ1-6; tentative D call: TRBD1 (5 bases). The CDR3 runs to 19 residues. Trimming removed 6 bases from V and 0 bases from J, with 21 bases in between. Germline V gene lookup returns CDR1 SNHLY and CDR2 FYNNEI. The CDR3 DNA is TGTGCCAGCAGGCTGGAGGGGACGGCGCTGAGCTCCTATAATTCACCCCTCCACTTT. Encoded protein: CASRLEGTALSSYNSPLHF.

The count of this clone is one. This CDR3 is CATTGLARETQYF. The CDR3 nucleotides read TGTGCTACTACGGGACTAGCGAGAGAGACCCAGTACTTC. The genes are TRBV2 and TRBJ2-5; 10 nucleotides agree with TRBD2. The CDR3 has 13 amino acids. Germline V gene data show CDR1 as SNHLY and CDR2 as FYNNEI.

This chain connects TRBV19 to TRBJ1-6, with D possibly being TRBD1 (5 bases). The V end was cut by 0 bases, the J end by 9 bases, with 12 bases between. The CDR3 loop spans 15 amino acids. The germline CDR1 and CDR2 sequences are LNHDA and SQIVND (reference sequence). CDR3 residues: CASSIDLRRGSPLHF. Written as DNA, the CDR3 is TGTGCCAGTAGTATAGACCTAAGAAGGGGTTCACCCCTCCACTTT.

The table lists this clone with a few counts. The V call is TRBV6-1, the J call TRBJ1-6, with 8 nucleotides matching TRBD1. This CDR3 comprises 16 residues. Germline loops: CDR1 MNHNS, CDR2 SASEGT. V was pared by 0 bases and J by 7 bases, with 5 bases of the junction left unmatched. CDR3 in DNA: TGTGCCAGCAGTGAAGCAGGGGACAGGATGAATTCACCCCTCCACTTT. As protein: CASSEAGDRMNSPLHF.

In nucleotides, the CDR3 is TGCGCCAGCAGCCAAGTGGAGGGACAGCGTATGTATGGCTACACCTTC. It codes for CASSQVEGQRMYGYTF. The chain couples TRBV4-1 to TRBJ1-2, with TRBD1 matching 7 bases. CDR1 and CDR2 from the germline V gene are MGHRA and YSYEKL. CDR3 size: 16 residues. The V segment lost 1 base and the J segment 5 bases; nucleotides outside the gene matches: 10.

CDR3 coding DNA: TGTGCCAGCAGCTTGACTAGCGGAGCAGGAGATACGCAGTATTTT. Amino acids: CASSLTSGAGDTQYF. The genes are TRBV5-6 and TRBJ2-3; 8 bases are shared with TRBD2. This CDR3 region has 15 residues. The ends lost 1 base at V and 5 bases at J; junction bases unmatched: 6. Germline CDR1 SGHDT, CDR2 YYEEEE. Supplemented by reference TRBV5-6 and TRBJ2-3, the full variable domain reads DAGVTQSPTHLIKTRGQQVTLRCSPKSGHDTVSWYQQALGQGPQFIFQYYEEEERQRGNFPDRFSGHQFPNYSSELNVNALLLGDSALYLCASSLTSGAGDTQYFGPGTRLTVL.

The V gene is TRBV6-5, the J gene TRBJ2-7, with D possibly matching TRBD2 (6 bases). This CDR3 has 13 amino acids. Germline CDR1 MNHEY, CDR2 SVGAGI. Trimming removed 8 bases at V and 4 bases at J, with 15 bases between. CDR3 coding DNA: TGTGCCAGCGGTCGGGACTTACGATACGAGCAGTACGTC. This sequence encodes CASGRDLRYEQYV.

This clone showed up just a few times. The rearrangement links TRBV7-6 to TRBJ1-1; no clear D. The germline V and J ends were trimmed by 1 base and 1 base, with 13 bases remaining between them. Germline V gene lookup returns CDR1 SGHVS and CDR2 FNYEAQ. This CDR3 has 16 residues. CDR3 loop: CASSLVRLGPNTEAFF. DNA of the CDR3: TGTGCCAGCAGCTTAGTGCGTTTGGGCCCGAACACTGAAGCTTTCTTT. Looking up the rest from reference TRBV7-6 and TRBJ1-1 gives the full variable domain: GAGVSQSPRYKVTKRGQDVALRCDPISGHVSLYWYRQALGQGPEFLTYFNYEAQQDKSGLPNDRFSAERPEGSISTLTIQRTEQRDSAMYRCASSLVRLGPNTEAFFGQGTRLTVV.

The rearrangement uses TRBV2 and TRBJ1-1, with D maybe TRBD1 (5 bases). Germline V gene lookup returns CDR1 SNHLY and CDR2 FYNNEI. This CDR3 comprises 16 residues. V lost 0 bases and J lost 2, with 13 bases in between. This CDR3 is CASSEATARANTEAFF. CDR3 nucleotide sequence: TGTGCCAGCAGTGAAGCGACAGCCCGAGCAAACACTGAAGCTTTCTTT.

This chain uses TRBV7-8 with TRBJ2-3; 8 bases agree with TRBD1. Trimming removed 7 bases from V and 4 bases from J; junction bases left unmatched: 7. Looked up from germline, CDR1 is SGHVS and CDR2 is FQNEAQ. The CDR3 runs to 14 residues. CDR3 loop: CASTRQGMADTQYF. CDR3 nucleotide sequence: TGTGCCAGCACCAGACAGGGGATGGCAGATACGCAGTATTTT.

This sequence joins TRBV27 and TRBJ1-4, with D tentatively TRBD1 (5 bases). The CDR3 sequence is 12 residues long. Germline loops: CDR1 MNHEY, CDR2 SMNVEV (reference sequence). The V end was cut by 6 bases, the J end by 10 bases, with 12 bases between. The CDR3 loop is CASRGGTGKLFF. For the CDR3, the DNA is TGTGCCAGCAGGGGGGGTACGGGAAAACTGTTTTTT. Full variable domain (missing parts from reference TRBV27 and TRBJ1-4): EAQVTQNPRYLITVTGKKLTVTCSQNMNHEYMSWYRQDPGLGLRQIYYSMNVEVTDKGDVPEGYKVSRKEKRNFPLILESPSPNQTSLYFCASRGGTGKLFFGSGTQLSVL.

The J gene is TRBJ2-2, the V gene TRBV6-5; tentatively, D is TRBD2 (5 bases). In germline, CDR1 is MNHEY, CDR2 SVGAGI. V was shortened by 6 bases and J by 4 bases, with 15 bases between the two germline ends. This CDR3 region has 15 residues. The CDR3 DNA reads as TGTGCCAGCAGAGGAGGAGACCGGGGCACCGGGGAGCTGTTTTTT. Residues: CASRGGDRGTGELFF.

The chain recombines TRBV30 with TRBJ2-3; D may be TRBD2 (5 bases). V dropped 3 bases and J dropped 5 bases, with 12 bases sitting between them. The CDR3 runs 13 residues. The germline V gene encodes CDR1 GTSNPN and CDR2 SVGIG (reference sequence). The CDR3 sequence is CAWRAPGVDTQYF. The CDR3 nucleotides read TGTGCCTGGAGGGCCCCCGGGGTAGATACGCAGTATTTT.

The chain recombines TRBV5-6 with TRBJ1-5; perhaps TRBD1 as D (6 bases). Germline CDR1 and CDR2: SGHDT and YYEEEE. The CDR3 is 15 residues long. Trimming cost V 1 base and J 1 base, with 9 bases left between them. The CDR3 loop is CASSLWGGSNQPQHF. In DNA, the CDR3 is TGTGCCAGCAGCTTGTGGGGGGGCAGCAATCAGCCCCAGCATTTT.